This T cell receptor beta chain was sequenced in a study of tumor-infiltrating lymphocytes in primary liver carcinoma. Trimming left V 2 bases short and J 6 bases short, with 7 bases between. This CDR3 contains 12 residues. From germline, CDR1 is SGHAT and CDR2 FQNNGV. This clonotype was seen at least ten times. Starting material of 450 to 500 ng total RNA yielded TCR beta cDNA via a constant-region primer. For TCR beta, libraries were produced by three nested multiplex PCR rounds using slightly modified ARM-PCR. Primers for the first two PCR rounds were TRBV1-TRBV30 forward primers and a C-beta reverse primer (roughly 9 cycles per round). TCRdb reprocessed the multiplex PCR reads via MiXCR and lists one record per CDR3 protein. The sample lists about 180,000 distinct CDR3 sequences, roughly three fifths occurring once. In addition to blood RNA drawn from unsorted whole blood, germline DNA was extracted.

This chain uses TRBV11-2 with TRBJ1-2; D is ambiguous. The sequence derives from a man aged 40-55 years with primary liver carcinoma and hepatitis B virus infection. Sequenced sample: peripheral blood. CDR3 residues: CASSLRRDGYTF. The CDR3 DNA follows: TGTGCCAGCAGCTTAAGGCGCGATGGCTACACCTTC.